This TCR beta chain appears in the sequencing data of a study of blood T cell repertoires in COVID-19. The table came from immunoSEQ multiplex PCR; TCRdb's copy has only in-frame clones and leaves some out. The data contain some 460,000 clones, around 89% of them singletons. CDR1 and CDR2 (germline): MDHEN, SYDVKM. The CDR3 totals 13 residues. Germline trimming cut 6 bases from V and 3 bases from J; bases unmatched to any gene: 3. This receptor was identified in a woman in her 30s with acute or convalescent COVID-19. The chain has TRBV28 and TRBJ1-1; 8 bases are a match to TRBD1. Material: peripheral blood. CDR3 sequence reads: CASRKTGDTEAFF. The CDR3 coding sequence is TGTGCCAGCAGAAAGACAGGGGACACTGAAGCTTTCTTT.